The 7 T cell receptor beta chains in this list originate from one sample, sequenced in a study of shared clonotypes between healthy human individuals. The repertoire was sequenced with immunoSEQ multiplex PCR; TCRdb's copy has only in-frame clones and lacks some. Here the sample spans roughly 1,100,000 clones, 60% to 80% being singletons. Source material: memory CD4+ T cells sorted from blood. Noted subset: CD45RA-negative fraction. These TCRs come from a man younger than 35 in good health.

The CDR3 spells CASSLYGGNSPLHF. DNA for the CDR3: TGTGCCAGCAGTTTATACGGCGGTAATTCACCCCTCCACTTT. The chain combines TRBV27 with TRBJ1-6; unclear D gene. Trimming pared 1 base from V and 6 bases from J, leaving 7 bases between. CDR1 and CDR2 (germline): MNHEY, SMNVEV (reference sequence). The CDR3 spans 14 residues.

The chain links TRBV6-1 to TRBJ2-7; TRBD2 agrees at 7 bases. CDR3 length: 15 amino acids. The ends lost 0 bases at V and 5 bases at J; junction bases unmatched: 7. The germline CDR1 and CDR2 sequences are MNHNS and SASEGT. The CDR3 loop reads CASSEAGRGRNEQYF. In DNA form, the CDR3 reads TGTGCCAGCAGTGAAGCGGGGCGGGGGAGGAACGAGCAGTACTTC.

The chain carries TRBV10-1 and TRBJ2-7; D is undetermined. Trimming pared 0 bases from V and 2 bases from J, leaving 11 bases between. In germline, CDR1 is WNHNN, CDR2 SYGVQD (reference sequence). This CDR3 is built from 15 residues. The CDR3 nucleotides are TGCGCCAGCAGTGAGTCGAAGGGCATAGCCTACGAGCAGTACTTC. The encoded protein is CASSESKGIAYEQYF.

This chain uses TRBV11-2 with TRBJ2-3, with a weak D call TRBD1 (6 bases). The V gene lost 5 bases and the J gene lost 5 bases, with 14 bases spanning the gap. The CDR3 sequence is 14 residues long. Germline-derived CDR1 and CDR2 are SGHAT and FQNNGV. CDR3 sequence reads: CASSLRQEVDTQYF. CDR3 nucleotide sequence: TGTGCCAGCAGCCTCCGACAGGAGGTAGATACGCAGTATTTT.

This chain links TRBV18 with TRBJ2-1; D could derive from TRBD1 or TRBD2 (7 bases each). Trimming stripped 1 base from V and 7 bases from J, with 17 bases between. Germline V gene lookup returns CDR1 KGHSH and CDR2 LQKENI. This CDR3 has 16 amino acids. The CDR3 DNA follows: TGTGCCAGCTCACCACAGACAGGGACTACCGGGAATGAGCAGTTCTTC. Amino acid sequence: CASSPQTGTTGNEQFF.

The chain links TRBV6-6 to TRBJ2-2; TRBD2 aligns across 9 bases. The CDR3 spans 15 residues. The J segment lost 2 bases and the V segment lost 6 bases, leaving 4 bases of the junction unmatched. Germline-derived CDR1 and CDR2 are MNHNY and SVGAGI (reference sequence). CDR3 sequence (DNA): TGTGCCAGCAGGTGGACTAGCGCTAACACCGGGGAGCTGTTTTTT. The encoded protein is CASRWTSANTGELFF.

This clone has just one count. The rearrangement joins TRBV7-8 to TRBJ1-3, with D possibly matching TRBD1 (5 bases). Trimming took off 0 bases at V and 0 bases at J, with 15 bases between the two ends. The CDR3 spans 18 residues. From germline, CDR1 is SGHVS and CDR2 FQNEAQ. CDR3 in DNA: TGTGCCAGCAGCTTAGCGAGTACAGGCGCTTTCTCTGGAAACACCATATATTTT. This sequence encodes CASSLASTGAFSGNTIYF.